This TCR beta chain was recorded in a study of blood T cells in healthy people across ages. The wider study: Per every two T cells, about one barcoded beta molecule was captured by template switching. Study outcomes and limitations: Strong correlation existed between TCR beta diversity and naive T cell percentage.

Primers used in a second PCR of roughly 6 to 11 cycles were a sample-barcoded 5' primer and a J-beta primer mix. The authors tagged each cDNA molecule using a template-switch adaptor with 12 random nucleotides. TCRdb reprocessed the 5' RACE reads with MiXCR, giving one entry per CDR3 protein. The data contain roughly 1.5 million distinct CDR3 sequences, less than 45% of them singletons. About this clonotype: Its specificity is not known.

The receptor was derived from a woman under 30 in good health. Specimen: blood.

The CDR3 is CASSPSLRHYGYTF. The CDR3 DNA is TGTGCCAGCAGTCCCTCCCTCAGGCATTATGGCTACACCTTC. The chain joins TRBV27 to TRBJ1-2, with D unclear. CDR3 size: 14 residues. Germline V gives CDR1 MNHEY, CDR2 SMNVEV (reference sequence). V lost 5 bases to trimming and J lost 5 bases, with 15 bases between them.